This TCR beta chain was documented in a study of neurological immune-mediated disorders. General study findings and limits: HTLV-1-associated myelopathy ranked highest for TCR clonal expansion and multiple sclerosis lowest, beneath healthy controls.

This clonotype has a count of ten or more. Its antigen is currently unknown. The cDNA came from 5'RACE with 10-nucleotide random UMIs. Over 160 million TCR-beta sequences from 15-18 subjects were obtained in each sequencing run. Via MiXCR, TCRdb re-called the 5' RACE reads, giving one row per CDR3 protein. The sample lists about 50,000 distinct CDR3 sequences; 6.5% to 8.5% were seen once. Described time point: longitudinal time-point 3. Where libraries were unsorted, they were derived from 2 million PBMCs stored at -80 degrees C. The CDR3 sequence is 13 residues long. V gave up 3 bases and J gave up 2 bases; unmatched junction bases: 2. CDR1 and CDR2 (germline): SGHDT, YYEEEE.

This chain uses TRBV5-6 with TRBJ2-7; 7 nucleotides agree with TRBD1. Sequenced: PBMCs. This receptor was identified in a middle-aged woman in good health. The CDR3 DNA reads TGTGCCAGCAGCTCGGGACAGCCCTACGAGCAGTACTTC. Translating it yields CASSSGQPYEQYF.